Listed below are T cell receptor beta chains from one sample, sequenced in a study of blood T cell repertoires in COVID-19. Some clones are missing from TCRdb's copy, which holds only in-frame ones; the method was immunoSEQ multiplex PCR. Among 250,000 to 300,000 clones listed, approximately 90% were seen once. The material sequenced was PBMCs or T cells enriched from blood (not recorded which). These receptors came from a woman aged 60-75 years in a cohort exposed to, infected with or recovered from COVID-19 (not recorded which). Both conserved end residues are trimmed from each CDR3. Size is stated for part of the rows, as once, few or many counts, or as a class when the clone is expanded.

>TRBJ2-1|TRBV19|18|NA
ASSIKSGSFGVSSYNEQF
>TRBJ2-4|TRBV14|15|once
ASSPPRGAGGSNIQY
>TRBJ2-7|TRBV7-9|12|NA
ASSLARGHYEQY
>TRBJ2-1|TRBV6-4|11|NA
ASSEGQGNEQF
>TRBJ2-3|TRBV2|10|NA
ASSPRTDTQY
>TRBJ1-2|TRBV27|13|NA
ASSFRLGLGYGYT
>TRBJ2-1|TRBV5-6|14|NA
ASSLTGTVKRGEQF
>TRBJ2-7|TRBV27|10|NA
ASTIPVCEQY
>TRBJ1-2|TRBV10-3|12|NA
AISWDRGRDGYT
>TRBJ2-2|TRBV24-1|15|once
ATSDPDGQGNTGELF
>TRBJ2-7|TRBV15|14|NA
ATSRGGGGTSYEQY
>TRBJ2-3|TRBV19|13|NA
ASSIKAGGQDTQY
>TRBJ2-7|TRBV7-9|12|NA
ASSFPGQPYEQY
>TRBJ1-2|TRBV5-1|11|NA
ASSVADSYGYT
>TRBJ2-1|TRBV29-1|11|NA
SVGAVSYNEQF